This T cell receptor beta chain emerged from a study of cytomegalovirus exposure and HLA in healthy donors. 13 Jbeta primers and 60 Vbeta primers were used for the PCR. The repertoire was sequenced with immunoSEQ multiplex PCR; TCRdb's copy has only in-frame clones and lacks some. This sample has 160,000 or so clones; approximately 70% occur once, and the top ten carry 2% to 2.5%. V was cut by 1 base and J by 1 base, with 13 bases left in between. Looked up from germline, CDR1 is SGHTA and CDR2 is FQGNSA. This CDR3 comprises 16 residues. What was sequenced was PBMCs. The rearrangement links TRBV7-2 to TRBJ1-2; perhaps TRBD1 as D (6 bases). The sequence derives from a human donor in good health. The CDR3 nucleotides are TGTGCCAGCAGCTTAGGCCCGGACAGAGTTAACTATGGCTACACCTTC. Amino acids: CASSLGPDRVNYGYTF.